The rows below give T cell receptor beta chains drawn from one sample of a study of regulatory T cells in long-lasting Graves disease. TCRdb reprocessed the multiplex PCR reads via MiXCR and lists one record per CDR3 protein. The repertoire has around 400,000 distinct CDR3 sequences, about 15% of them found once; the top ten carry over 7.5%. The same data also contributed to another study, on T cells in Graves' hyperthyroidism and ophthalmopathy.

Specimen: peripheral blood mononuclear cells (PBMCs), collected at new diagnosis, from a patient treated with antithyroid drugs. These receptor sequences come from a woman in her 40s with Graves disease. CDR3s leave out the opening cysteine and the closing phenylalanine or tryptophan. A clone size is listed for some rows: how often the clone was seen (once, few, many), or a class if it is expanded.

ASSPSGTGTYGYT,TRBV12-3/TRBV12-4,NA
ASSRASGGSGAGYEQY,TRBV19,NA
ASSGELAGNNEQF,TRBV7-2,many
ASSSWGGPTNSWEQY,TRBV12-3/TRBV12-4,many
ASSRKRTGAGYEKLF,TRBV7-9,many
ASRKIARTSGRTGELF,TRBV3-1,NA
ASSLHTWSTGELF,TRBV4-1,NA
ASRRQGWATEAF,TRBV6-1,many
ASSLLPIATSTDTQY,TRBV12-3/TRBV12-4,many
ASSLEEGRGEGNQPQH,TRBV11-2,many
ASRQTGRVWETQY,TRBV6-2/TRBV6-3,NA
ASSLAWGTGGGEQF,TRBV7-6,NA
ASSYGGRGPSGYT,TRBV6-5,many
ASGEGAGNTEAF,TRBV27,many
SARDPRGGTEAF,TRBV20-1,NA
SASGSSMTSSPLH,TRBV20-1,few
ASSVDPSGRSQDTQY,TRBV9,many
ASRPTVLSSGNTEAF,TRBV25-1,NA
ASSLNRLREKEQF,TRBV11-3,many
ASTGPYTDTQY,TRBV12-3/TRBV12-4,NA
ASSPPSGSSYEQY,TRBV18,many
ASSETGFNSPLH,TRBV10-2,many
ASSQTVQGSKNIQY,TRBV18,few
ASSPRLGKNTGELF,TRBV9,few
SARRATGTSYEQY,TRBV20-1,many
ASGQTSGKYQETQY,TRBV12-5,many
ASSLGAVSDYGYT,TRBV7-8,few
ASSSDRGDGNQPQH,TRBV28,many
SVDHGGGETQY,TRBV29-1,many
ASSPRAGQTYEQY,TRBV27,many
ASSPDDGRDYEQY,TRBV9,NA